A single T cell receptor (beta chain) is shown here with its context. One end of the junction fails to match germline, which may point to a read error. The sample originates from a study of T cell changes during pregnancy in multiple sclerosis. Data came from immunoSEQ multiplex PCR; TCRdb stores just in-frame clones and leaves some out. The repertoire holds about 51,000 clones, 93% seen once, with about 2% in the top ten. Looked up from germline, CDR1 is SQVTM and CDR2 is ANQGSEA. CDR3 length: 10 amino acids. The sample was peripheral blood, taken in the second trimester of pregnancy. The rearrangement uses TRBV29-1 and TRBJ1-3; TRBD1 might be the D (5 bases). The receptor's source is a female donor with multiple sclerosis, enrolled in a pregnancy study. The CDR3 sequence: CSVLSDSIDF. The CDR3 DNA reads TGCAGCGTCCTATCCGACAGTATTGATTTT. Using reference TRBV29-1 and TRBJ1-3 for the parts outside the CDR3, the full variable domain is SAVISQKPSRDICQRGTSLTIQCQVDSQVTMMFWYRQQPGQSLTLIATANQGSEATYESGFVIDKFPISRPNLTFSTLTVSNMSPEDSSIYLCSVLSDSIDFGEGSWLTVV.